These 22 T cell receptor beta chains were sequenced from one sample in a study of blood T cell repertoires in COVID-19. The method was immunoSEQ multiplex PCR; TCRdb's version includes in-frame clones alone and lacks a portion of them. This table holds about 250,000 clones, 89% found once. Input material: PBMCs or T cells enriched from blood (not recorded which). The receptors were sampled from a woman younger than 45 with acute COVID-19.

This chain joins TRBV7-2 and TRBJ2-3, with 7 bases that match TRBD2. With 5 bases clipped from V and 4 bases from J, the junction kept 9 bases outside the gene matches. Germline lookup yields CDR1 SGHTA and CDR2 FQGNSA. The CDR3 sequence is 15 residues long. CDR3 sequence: CASSPSAGRADTQYF. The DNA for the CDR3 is TGTGCCAGCAGCCCCTCCGCGGGGAGGGCAGATACGCAGTATTTT.

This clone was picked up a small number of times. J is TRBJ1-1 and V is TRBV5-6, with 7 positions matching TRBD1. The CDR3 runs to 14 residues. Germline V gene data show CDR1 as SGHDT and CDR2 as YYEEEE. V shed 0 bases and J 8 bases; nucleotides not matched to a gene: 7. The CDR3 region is CASSLVQGVFEAFF. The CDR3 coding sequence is TGTGCCAGCAGCTTGGTTCAGGGGGTGTTCGAAGCTTTCTTT.

This CDR3 is CASSSSLQGRSEKLFF. CDR3 DNA sequence: TGCGCCAGCAGCTCCTCCCTACAGGGAAGAAGCGAAAAACTGTTTTTT. This rearrangement joins TRBV5-1 to TRBJ1-4, with D perhaps matching TRBD1 (6 bases). The germline V and J ends were trimmed by 3 bases and 8 bases, with 20 bases remaining between them. This CDR3 is built from 16 residues. Germline V gene lookup returns CDR1 SGHRS and CDR2 YFSETQ.

The CDR3 region has the DNA TGTGCCAGCAGCTTACTCGCTAGCGGGGGGCTCAATGAGCAGTTCTTC. Translation: CASSLLASGGLNEQFF. The rearrangement uses TRBV7-2 and TRBJ2-1, with TRBD2 matching 11 bases. Germline V lookup: CDR1 SGHTA, CDR2 FQGNSA. The CDR3 runs to 16 residues. The V and J ends lost 2 bases and 6 bases, in that order; junction bases with no gene match: 6. Looking up the rest from reference TRBV7-2 and TRBJ2-1 gives the full variable domain: GAGVSQSPSNKVTEKGKDVELRCDPISGHTALYWYRQSLGQGLEFLIYFQGNSAPDKSGLPSDRFSAERTGGSVSTLTIQRTQQEDSAVYLCASSLLASGGLNEQFFGPGTRLTVL.

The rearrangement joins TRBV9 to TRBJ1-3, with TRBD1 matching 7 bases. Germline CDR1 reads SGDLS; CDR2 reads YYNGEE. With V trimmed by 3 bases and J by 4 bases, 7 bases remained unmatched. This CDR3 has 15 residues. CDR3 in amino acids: CASSALRGPGNTIYF. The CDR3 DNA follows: TGTGCCAGCAGCGCCCTGAGGGGGCCGGGAAACACCATATATTTT.

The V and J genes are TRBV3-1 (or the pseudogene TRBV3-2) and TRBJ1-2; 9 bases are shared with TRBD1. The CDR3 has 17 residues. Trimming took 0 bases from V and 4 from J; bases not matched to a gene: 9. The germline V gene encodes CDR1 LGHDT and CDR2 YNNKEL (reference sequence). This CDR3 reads CASSQDYPGQGGYGYTF. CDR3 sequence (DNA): TGTGCCAGCAGCCAAGATTACCCGGGACAGGGAGGCTATGGCTACACCTTC.

Here the CDR3 DNA reads TGTGCCAGCAGCCCGTGGGTAGCCAAGGAGCAGTACTTC. Translated: CASSPWVAKEQYF. V and J are TRBV6-2 or TRBV6-3 and TRBJ2-7; D is unresolved. Germline V gene lookup returns CDR1 MNHEY and CDR2 SVGEGT. This CDR3 contains 13 residues. V was shortened by 6 bases and J by 7 bases, with 16 bases between the two germline ends.

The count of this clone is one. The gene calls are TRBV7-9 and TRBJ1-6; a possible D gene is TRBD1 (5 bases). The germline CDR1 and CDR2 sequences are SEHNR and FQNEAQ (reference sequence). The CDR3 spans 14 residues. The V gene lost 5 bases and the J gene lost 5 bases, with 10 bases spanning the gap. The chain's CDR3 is CASSRDSDNSPLHF. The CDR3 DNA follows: TGTGCCAGCAGCCGAGACAGTGATAATTCACCCCTCCACTTT. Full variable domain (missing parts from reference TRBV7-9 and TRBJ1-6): DTGVSQNPRHKITKRGQNVTFRCDPISEHNRLYWYRQTLGQGPEFLTYFQNEAQLEKSRLLSDRFSAERPKGSFSTLEIQRTEQGDSAMYLCASSRDSDNSPLHFGNGTRLTVT.

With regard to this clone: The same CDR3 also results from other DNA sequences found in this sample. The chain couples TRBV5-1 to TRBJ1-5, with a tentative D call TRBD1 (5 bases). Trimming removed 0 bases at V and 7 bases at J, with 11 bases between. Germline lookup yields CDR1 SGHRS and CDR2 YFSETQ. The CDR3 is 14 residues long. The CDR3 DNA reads TGCGCCAGCAGCTTGGAGGGAGGGACCCAGCCCCAGCATTTT. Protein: CASSLEGGTQPQHF.

The CDR3 bases are TGTGCCAGCAGGGGTAGATCCCCAGGCAACGAGCAGTACTTC. Translation gives CASRGRSPGNEQYF. The V call is TRBV27, the J call TRBJ2-7, with D uncertain. CDR1 MNHEY and CDR2 SMNVEV come from the germline V gene (reference sequence). The CDR3 length is 14 residues. V shed 6 bases and J shed 5 bases, with 17 bases lying between them.

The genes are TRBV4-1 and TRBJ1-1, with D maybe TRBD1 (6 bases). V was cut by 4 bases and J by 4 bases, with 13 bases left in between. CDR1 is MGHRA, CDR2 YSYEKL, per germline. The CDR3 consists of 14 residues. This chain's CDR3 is CASSPEDSGTEAFF. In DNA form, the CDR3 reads TGCGCCAGCAGCCCAGAGGACAGCGGCACTGAAGCTTTCTTT.

The CDR3 region is CATSAVPGQGYNEQFF. CDR3 nucleotide sequence: TGTGCCACCAGTGCCGTCCCGGGACAGGGTTACAATGAGCAGTTCTTC. The chain has TRBV24-1 and TRBJ2-1; 9 bases are shared with TRBD1. Germline lookup yields CDR1 KGHDR and CDR2 SFDVKD. J gave up 4 bases and V 5 bases, and 8 bases lay outside the gene matches. The CDR3 is 16 amino acids.

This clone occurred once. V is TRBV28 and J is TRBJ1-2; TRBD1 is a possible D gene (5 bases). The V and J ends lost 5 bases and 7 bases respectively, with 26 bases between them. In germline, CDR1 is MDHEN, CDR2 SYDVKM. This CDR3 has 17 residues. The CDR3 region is CASSQYPGSRYLGGYTF. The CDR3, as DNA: TGTGCCAGCAGTCAATATCCAGGGTCTCGTTATCTTGGTGGCTACACCTTC.

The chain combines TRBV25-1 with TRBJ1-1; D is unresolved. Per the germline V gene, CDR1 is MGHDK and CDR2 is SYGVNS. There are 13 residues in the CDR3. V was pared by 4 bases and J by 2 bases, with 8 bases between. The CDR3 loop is CASSVRENTEAFF. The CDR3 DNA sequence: TGTGCCAGCAGTGTTCGAGAAAACACTGAAGCTTTCTTT. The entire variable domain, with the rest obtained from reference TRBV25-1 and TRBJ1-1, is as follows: EADIYQTPRYLVIGTGKKITLECSQTMGHDKMYWYQQDPGMELHLIHYSYGVNSTEKGDLSSESTVSRIRTEHFPLTLESARPSHTSQYLCASSVRENTEAFFGQGTRLTVV.

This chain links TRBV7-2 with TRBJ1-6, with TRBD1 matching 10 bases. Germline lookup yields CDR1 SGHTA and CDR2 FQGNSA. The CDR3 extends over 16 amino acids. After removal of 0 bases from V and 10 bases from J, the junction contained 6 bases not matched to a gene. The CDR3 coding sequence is TGTGCCAGCAGCTTAGCGGGACAGGGGACAAGATCACCCCTCCACTTT. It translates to CASSLAGQGTRSPLHF.

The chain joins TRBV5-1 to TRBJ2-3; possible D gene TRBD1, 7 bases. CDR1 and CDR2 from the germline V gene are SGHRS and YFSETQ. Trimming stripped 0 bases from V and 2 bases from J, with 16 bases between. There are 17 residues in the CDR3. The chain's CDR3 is CASSLEPGGPNTDTQYF. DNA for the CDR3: TGCGCCAGCAGCTTGGAGCCAGGGGGGCCCAACACAGATACGCAGTATTTT.

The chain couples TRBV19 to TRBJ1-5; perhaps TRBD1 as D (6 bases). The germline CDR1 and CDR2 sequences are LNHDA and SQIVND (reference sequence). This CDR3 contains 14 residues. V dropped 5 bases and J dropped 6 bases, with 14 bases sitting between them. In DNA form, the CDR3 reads TGTGCCAGTAGTCTCACGGGGGGCGGTCAGCCCCAGCATTTT. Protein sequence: CASSLTGGGQPQHF.

The CDR3 protein is CASSMGSGKNRGEQYF. DNA for the CDR3: TGTGCCAGTAGTATGGGAAGCGGCAAAAACCGAGGCGAGCAGTACTTC. This chain links TRBV19 with TRBJ2-7, with D possibly matching TRBD2 (5 bases). This CDR3 has 16 residues. Germline V gene data show CDR1 as LNHDA and CDR2 as SQIVND (reference sequence). Between the trimmed V and J ends, which lost 3 bases and 6 bases, there was a span of 21 bases.

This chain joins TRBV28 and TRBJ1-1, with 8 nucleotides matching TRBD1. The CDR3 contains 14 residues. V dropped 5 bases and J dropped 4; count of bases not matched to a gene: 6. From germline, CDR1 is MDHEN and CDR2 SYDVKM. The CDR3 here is CASSTTGGSTEAFF. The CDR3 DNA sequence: TGTGCCAGCAGTACTACAGGGGGGTCCACTGAAGCTTTCTTT.

DNA of the CDR3: TGCGCCAGCAGCCAAGTTGAGGTCGGCACGGACTTTGGAGGCTACACCTTC. Amino acid sequence: CASSQVEVGTDFGGYTF. The rearrangement links TRBV4-1 to TRBJ1-2; D remains ambiguous. This CDR3 is 17 amino acids long. Trimming took 1 base from V and 8 from J, leaving 23 bases between them. Germline values: CDR1 MGHRA, CDR2 YSYEKL.

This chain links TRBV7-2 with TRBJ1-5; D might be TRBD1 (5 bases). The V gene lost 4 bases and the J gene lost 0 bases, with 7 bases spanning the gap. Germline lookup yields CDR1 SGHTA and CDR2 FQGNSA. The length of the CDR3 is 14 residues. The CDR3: CASSSGISNQPQHF. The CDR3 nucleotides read TGTGCCAGCAGCTCAGGGATTAGCAATCAGCCCCAGCATTTT.

CDR3: CSVEDRTTYEQYF. Written as DNA, the CDR3 is TGCAGCGTTGAGGACAGGACAACCTACGAGCAGTACTTC. The rearrangement uses TRBV29-1 and TRBJ2-7; the match to TRBD1 covers 7 bases. This CDR3 comprises 13 residues. V lost 3 bases and J lost 2; bases outside the gene matches: 4. The V gene's germline CDR1 is SQVTM and CDR2 ANQGSEA.